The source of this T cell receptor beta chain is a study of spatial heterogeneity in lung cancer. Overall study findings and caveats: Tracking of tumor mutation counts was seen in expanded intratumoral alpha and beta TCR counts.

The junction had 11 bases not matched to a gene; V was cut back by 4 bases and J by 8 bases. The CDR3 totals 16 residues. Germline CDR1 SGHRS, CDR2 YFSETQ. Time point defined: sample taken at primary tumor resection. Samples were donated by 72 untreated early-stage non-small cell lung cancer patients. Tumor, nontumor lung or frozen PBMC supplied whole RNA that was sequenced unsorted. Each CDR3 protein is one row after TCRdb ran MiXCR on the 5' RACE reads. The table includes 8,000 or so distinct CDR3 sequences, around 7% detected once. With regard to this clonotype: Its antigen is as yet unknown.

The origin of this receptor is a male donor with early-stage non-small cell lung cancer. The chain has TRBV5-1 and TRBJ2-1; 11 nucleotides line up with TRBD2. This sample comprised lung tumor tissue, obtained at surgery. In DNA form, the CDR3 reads TGCGCCAGCAGCATCCTAACTAGCGGGGGTATCGATGAGCAGTTCTTC. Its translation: CASSILTSGGIDEQFF.